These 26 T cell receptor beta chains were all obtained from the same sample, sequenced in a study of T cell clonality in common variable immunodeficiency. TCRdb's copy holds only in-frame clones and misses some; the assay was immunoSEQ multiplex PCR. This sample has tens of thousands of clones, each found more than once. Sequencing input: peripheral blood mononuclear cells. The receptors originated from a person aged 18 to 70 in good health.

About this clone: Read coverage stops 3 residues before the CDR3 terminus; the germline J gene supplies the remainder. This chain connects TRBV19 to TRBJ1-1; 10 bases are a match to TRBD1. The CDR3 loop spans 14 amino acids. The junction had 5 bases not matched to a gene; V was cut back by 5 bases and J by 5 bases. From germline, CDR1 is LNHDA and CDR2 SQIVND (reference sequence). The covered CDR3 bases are TGTGCCAGTAGTTGGCGACAGGGGGCAACTGAA. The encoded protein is CASSWRQGATE. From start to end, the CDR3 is CASSWRQGATEAFF.

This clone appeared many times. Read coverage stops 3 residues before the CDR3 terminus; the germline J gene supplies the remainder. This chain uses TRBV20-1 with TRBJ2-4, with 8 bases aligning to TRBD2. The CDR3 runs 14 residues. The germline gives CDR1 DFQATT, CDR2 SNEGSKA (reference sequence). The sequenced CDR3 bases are TGCAGTGCTAGTCCCCCGCGGGGGGACTATGGT. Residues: CSASPPRGDYG. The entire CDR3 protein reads CSASPPRGDYGQYF.

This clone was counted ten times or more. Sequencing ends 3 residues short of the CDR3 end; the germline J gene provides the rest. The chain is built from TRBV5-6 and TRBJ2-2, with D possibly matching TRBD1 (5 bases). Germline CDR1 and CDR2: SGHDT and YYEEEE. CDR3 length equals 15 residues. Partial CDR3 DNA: TGTGCCAGCAGCTTGGAGTCTCCTGGGGCCAACGTG. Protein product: CASSLESPGANV. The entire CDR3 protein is CASSLESPGANVLFF.

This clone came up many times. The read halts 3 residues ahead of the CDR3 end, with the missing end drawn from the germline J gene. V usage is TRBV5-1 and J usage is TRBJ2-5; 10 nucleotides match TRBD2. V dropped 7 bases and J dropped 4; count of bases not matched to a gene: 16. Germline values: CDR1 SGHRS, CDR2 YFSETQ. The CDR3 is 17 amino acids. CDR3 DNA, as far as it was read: TGCGCCAGCCGTCCGGGACGATCTAGCGGGGGTACAGAGACC. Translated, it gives CASRPGRSSGGTET. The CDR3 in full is CASRPGRSSGGTETQYF.

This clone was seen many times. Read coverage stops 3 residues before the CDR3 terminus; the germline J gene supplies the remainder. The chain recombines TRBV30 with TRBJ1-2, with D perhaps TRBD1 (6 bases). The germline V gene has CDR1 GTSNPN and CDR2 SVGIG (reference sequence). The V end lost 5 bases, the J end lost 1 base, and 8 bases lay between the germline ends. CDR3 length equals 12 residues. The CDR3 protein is CAWRQVNYGYTF. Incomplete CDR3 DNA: TGTGCCTGGCGACAGGTTAACTATGGC.

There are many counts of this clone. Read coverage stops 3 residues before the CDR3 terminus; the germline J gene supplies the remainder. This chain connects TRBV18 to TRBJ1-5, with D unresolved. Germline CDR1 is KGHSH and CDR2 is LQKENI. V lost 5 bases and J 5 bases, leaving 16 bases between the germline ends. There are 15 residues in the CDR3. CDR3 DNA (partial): TGTGCCAGCTCATCACACTGCACGAGAGATCAGCCC. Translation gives CASSSHCTRDQP. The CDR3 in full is CASSSHCTRDQPQHF.

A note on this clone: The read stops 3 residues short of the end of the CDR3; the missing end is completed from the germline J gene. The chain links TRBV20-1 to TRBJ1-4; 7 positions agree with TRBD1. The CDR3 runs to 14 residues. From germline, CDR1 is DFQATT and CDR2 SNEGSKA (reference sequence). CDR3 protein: CSAREAGGSSPLFF. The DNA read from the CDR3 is TGCAGTGCTAGAGAGGCAGGGGGATCCTCACCA.

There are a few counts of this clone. CDR3 loop: CASSVQGWGGQYF. The CDR3 bases that were read are TGTGCCAGCAGTGTACAGGGTTGGGGTGGT. The rearrangement uses TRBV6-1 and TRBJ2-4; a possible D gene is TRBD1 (6 bases). The CDR3 end falls 3 residues outside the read, so it is completed with the germline J gene. The CDR3 has 13 residues. Germline V CDR1 and CDR2: MNHNS, SASEGT.

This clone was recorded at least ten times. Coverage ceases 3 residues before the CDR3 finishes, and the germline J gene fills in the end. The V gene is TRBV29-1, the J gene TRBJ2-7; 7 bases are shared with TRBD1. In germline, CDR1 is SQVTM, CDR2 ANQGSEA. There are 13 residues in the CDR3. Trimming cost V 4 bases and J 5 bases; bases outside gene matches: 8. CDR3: CSVVLRGQNEQYF. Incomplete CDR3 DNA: TGCAGCGTTGTTTTAAGGGGGCAGAACGAG.

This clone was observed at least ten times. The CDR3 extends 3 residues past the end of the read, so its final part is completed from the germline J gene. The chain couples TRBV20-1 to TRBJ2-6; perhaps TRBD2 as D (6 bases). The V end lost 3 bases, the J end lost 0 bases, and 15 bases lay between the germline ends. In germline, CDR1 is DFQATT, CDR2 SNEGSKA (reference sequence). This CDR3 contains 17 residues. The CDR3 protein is CSARGGGLSSGANVLTF. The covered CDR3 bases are TGCAGTGCTAGGGGGGGTGGGCTTAGCTCTGGGGCCAACGTC.

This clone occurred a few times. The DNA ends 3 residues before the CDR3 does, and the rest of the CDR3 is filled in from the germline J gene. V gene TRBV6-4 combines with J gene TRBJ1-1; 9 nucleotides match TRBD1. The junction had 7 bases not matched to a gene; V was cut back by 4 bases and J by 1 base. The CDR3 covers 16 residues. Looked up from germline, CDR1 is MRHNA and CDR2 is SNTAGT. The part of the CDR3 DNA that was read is TGTGCCAGCAGTGCACAAATGGGACAGGGGAACACTGAA. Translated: CASSAQMGQGNTE. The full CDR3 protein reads CASSAQMGQGNTEAFF.

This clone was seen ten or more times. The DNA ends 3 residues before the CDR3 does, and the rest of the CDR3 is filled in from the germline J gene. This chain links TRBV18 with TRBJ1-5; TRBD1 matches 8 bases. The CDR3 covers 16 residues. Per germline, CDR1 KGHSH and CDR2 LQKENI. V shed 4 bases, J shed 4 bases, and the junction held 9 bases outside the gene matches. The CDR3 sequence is CASSLNAGTGNQPQHF. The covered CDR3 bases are TGTGCCAGCTCACTAAACGCCGGGACAGGAAATCAGCCC.

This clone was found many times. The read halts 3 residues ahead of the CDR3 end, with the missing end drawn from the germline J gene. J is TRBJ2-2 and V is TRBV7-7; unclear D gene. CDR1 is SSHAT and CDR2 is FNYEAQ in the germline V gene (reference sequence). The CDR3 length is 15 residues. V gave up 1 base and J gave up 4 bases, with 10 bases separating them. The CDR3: CASSLDALGTGELFF. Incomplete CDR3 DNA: TGTGCCAGCAGCTTAGACGCCCTCGGCACCGGGGAG.

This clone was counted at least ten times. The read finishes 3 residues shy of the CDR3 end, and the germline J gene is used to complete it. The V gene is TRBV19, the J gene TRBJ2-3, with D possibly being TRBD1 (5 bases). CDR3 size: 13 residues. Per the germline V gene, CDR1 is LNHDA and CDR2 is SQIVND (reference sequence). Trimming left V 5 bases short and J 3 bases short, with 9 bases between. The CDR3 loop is CASSPRETDTQYF. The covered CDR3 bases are TGTGCCAGTAGTCCCAGGGAAACAGATACG. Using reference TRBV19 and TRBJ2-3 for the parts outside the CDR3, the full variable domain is DGGITQSPKYLFRKEGQNVTLSCEQNLNHDAMYWYRQDPGQGLRLIYYSQIVNDFQKGDIAEGYSVSREKKESFPLTVTSAQKNPTAFYLCASSPRETDTQYFGPGTRLTVL.

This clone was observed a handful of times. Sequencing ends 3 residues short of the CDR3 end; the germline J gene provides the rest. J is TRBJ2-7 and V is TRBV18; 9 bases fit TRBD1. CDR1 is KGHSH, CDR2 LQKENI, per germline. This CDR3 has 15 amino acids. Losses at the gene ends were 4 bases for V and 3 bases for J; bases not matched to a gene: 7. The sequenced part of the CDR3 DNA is TGTGCCAGCTCACAGGGGACAGGGAAAAACTACGAG. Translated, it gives CASSQGTGKNYE. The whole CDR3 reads CASSQGTGKNYEQYF.

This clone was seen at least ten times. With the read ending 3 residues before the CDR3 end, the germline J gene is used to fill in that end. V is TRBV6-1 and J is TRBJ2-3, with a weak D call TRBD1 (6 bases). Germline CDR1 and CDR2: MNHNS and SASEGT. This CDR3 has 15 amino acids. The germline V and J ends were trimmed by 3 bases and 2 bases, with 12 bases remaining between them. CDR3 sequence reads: CASSEGHTTTDTQYF. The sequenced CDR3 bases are TGTGCCAGCAGTGAGGGACATACTACCACAGATACG.

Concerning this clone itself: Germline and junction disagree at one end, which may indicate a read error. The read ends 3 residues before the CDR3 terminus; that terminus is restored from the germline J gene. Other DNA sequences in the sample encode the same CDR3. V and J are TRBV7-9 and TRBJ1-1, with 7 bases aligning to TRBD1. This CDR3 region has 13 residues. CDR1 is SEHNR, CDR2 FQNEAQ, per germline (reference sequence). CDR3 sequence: CASSPQGDTEAFF. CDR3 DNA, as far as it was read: TGTGCCAGCAGCCCGCAGGGGGACACTGAG.

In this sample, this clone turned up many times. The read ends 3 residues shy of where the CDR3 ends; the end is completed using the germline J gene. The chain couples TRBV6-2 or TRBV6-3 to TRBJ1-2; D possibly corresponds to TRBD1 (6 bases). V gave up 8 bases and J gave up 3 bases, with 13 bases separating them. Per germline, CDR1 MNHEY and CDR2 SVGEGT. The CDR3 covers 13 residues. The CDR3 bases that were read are TGTGCCAGCGGCAGGGGCGGACACTATGGC. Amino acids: CASGRGGHYG. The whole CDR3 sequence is CASGRGGHYGYTF.

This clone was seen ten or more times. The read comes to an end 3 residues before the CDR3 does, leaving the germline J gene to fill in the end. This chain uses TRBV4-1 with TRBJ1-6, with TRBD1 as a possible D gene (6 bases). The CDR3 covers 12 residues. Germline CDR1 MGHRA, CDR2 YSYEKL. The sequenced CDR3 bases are TGCGCCAGCAGCATAGGAGACAGGACC. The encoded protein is CASSIGDRT. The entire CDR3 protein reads CASSIGDRTLHF.

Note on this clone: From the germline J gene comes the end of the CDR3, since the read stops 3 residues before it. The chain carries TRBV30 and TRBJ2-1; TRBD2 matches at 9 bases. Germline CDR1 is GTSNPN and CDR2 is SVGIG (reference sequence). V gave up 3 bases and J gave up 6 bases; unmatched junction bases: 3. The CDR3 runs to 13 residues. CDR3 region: CAWRGRGGNEQFF. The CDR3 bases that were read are TGTGCCTGGAGAGGGCGGGGGGGCAATGAG.

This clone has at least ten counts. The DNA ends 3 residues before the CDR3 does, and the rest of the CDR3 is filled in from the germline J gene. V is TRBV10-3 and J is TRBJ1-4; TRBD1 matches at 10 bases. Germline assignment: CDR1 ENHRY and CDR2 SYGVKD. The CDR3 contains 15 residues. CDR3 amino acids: CAIRDDRGPNSPLFF. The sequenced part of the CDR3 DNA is TGTGCCATCAGGGATGACAGGGGGCCGAATTCACCA.

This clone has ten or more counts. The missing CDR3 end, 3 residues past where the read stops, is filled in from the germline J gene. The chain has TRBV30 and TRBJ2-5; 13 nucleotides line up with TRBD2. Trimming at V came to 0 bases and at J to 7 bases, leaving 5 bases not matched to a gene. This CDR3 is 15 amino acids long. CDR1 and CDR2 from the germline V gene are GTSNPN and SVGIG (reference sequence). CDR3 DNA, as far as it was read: TGTGCCTGGAGTGTAGGACTAGCGGGGGAGCTGACC. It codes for CAWSVGLAGELT. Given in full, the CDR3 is CAWSVGLAGELTQYF.

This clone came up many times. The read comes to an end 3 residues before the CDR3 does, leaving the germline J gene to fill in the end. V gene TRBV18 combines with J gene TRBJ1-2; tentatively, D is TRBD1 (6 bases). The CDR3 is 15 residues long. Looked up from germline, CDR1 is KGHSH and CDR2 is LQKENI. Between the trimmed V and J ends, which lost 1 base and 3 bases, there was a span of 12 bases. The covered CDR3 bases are TGTGCCAGCTCACCACGGAACAGGGAAGACTATGGC. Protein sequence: CASSPRNREDYG. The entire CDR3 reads CASSPRNREDYGYTF.

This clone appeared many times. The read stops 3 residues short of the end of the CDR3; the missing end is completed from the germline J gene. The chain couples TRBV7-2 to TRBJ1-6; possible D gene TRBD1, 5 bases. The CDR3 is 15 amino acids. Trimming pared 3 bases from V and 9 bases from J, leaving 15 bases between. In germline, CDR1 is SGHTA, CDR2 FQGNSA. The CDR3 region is CASSFPTVWSSPLHF. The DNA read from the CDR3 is TGTGCCAGCAGCTTCCCGACAGTTTGGTCTTCACCC.

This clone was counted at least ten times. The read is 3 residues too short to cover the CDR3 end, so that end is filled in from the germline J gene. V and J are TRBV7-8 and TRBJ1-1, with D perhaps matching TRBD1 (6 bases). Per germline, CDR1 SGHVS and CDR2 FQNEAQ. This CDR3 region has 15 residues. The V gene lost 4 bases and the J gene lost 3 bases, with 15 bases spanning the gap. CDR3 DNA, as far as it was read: TGTGCCAGCAGCTGGACAGTCCAGAGACACACTGAA. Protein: CASSWTVQRHTE. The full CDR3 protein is CASSWTVQRHTEAFF.

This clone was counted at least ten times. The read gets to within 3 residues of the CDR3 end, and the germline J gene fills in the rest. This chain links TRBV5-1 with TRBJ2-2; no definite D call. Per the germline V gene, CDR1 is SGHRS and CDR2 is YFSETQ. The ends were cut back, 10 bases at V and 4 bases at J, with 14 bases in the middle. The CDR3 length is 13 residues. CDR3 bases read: TGCGCCGCAGGTTTGGGTGGCACCGGGGAG. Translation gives CAAGLGGTGE. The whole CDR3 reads CAAGLGGTGELFF. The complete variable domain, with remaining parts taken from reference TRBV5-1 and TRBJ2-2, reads KAGVTQTPRYLIKTRGQQVTLSCSPISGHRSVSWYQQTPGQGLQFLFEYFSETQRNKGNFPGRFSGRQFSNSRSEMNVSTLELGDSALYLCAAGLGGTGELFFGEGSRLTVL.